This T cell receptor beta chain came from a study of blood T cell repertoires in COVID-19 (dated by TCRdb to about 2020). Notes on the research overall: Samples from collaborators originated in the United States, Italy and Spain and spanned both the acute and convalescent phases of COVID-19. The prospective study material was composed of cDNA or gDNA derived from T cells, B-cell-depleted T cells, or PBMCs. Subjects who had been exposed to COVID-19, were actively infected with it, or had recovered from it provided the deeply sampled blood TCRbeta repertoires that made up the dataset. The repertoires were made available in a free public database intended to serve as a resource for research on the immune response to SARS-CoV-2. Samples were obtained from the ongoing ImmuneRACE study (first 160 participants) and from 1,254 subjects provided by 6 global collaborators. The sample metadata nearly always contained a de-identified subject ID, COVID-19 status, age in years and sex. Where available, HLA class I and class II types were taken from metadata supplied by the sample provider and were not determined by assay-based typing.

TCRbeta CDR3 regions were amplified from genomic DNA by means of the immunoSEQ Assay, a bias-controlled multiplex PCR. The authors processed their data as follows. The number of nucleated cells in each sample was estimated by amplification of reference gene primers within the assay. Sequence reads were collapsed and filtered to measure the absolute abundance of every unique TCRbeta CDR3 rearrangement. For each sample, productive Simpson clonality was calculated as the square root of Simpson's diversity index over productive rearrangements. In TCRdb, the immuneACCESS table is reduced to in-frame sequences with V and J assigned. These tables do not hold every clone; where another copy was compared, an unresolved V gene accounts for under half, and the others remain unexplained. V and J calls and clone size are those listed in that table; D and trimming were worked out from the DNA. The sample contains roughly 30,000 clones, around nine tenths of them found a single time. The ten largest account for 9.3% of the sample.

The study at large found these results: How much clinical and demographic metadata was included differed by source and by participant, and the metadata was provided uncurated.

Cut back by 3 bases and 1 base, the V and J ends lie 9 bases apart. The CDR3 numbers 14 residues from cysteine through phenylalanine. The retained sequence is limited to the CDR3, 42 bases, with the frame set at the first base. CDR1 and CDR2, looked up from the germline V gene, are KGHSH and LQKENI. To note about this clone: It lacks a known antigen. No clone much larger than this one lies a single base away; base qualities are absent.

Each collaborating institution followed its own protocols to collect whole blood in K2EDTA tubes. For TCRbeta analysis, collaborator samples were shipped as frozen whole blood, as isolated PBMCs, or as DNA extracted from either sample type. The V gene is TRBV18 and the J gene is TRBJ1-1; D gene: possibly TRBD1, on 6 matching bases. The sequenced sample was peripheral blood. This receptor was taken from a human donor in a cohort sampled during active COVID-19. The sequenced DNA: TGTGCCAGCTCACCTCAGGGGTCGAACACTGAAGCTTTCTTT. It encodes CASSPQGSNTEAFF.